This T cell receptor beta chain was documented in a study of vaccination and CD4 T cells after COVID-19. Across the whole study: Two of the convalescents were Hispanic, and the group consisted of six males and four females. Stimulation of cells relied on overlapping spike peptides derived from SARS-CoV-2, HCoV-NL63, HCoV-OC43 and HCoV-229E. Study-level results: Convalescent patients' vaccine-specific clones were spike mono-reactive in 304 of 307 cases.

Trimming took 8 bases from V and 1 from J, leaving 18 bases between them. The CDR3 loop spans 15 amino acids. The germline gives CDR1 LNHDA, CDR2 SQIVND (reference sequence). The sample's treatment: roughly 10-day PBMC culture with coronavirus spike peptide pools or control peptides (ViraFEST assay). About this clonotype: What it recognizes is unknown.

Cultured CD4+ T cell DNA underwent sequencing with the Oncomine TCR Beta short-read assay. TCRdb re-called the PCR reads with MiXCR, one entry per CDR3 protein. The top ten clones hold approximately 15% of a sample with approximately 21,000 distinct CDR3 sequences, roughly 50% of them seen once. The V and J genes are TRBV19 and TRBJ2-7, with D perhaps being TRBD1 or TRBD2 (6 bases each). The sequenced sample was CD4+ T cells from blood, cultured in vitro. The receptor was derived from a human donor who had recovered from COVID-19. Here the CDR3 DNA reads TGTGCCAGTGGACCTGGGGGGCGGATGTCCTACGAGCAGTACTTC. This translates into CASGPGGRMSYEQYF.